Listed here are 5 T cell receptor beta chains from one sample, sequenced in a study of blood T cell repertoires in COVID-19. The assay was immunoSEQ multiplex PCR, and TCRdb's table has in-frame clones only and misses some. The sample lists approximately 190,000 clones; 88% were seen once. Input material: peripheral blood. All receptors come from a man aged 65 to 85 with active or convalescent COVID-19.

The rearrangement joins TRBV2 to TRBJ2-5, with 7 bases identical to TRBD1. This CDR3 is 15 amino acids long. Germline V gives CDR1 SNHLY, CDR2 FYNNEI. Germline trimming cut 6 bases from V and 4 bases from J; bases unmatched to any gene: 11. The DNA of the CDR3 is TGTGCCAGCAGGGCCCATACTACAGGGGTAGAGACCCAGTACTTC. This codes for CASRAHTTGVETQYF.

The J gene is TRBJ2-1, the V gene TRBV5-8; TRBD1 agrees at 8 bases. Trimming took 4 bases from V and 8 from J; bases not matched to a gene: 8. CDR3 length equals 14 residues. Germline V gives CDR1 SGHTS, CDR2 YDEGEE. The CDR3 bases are TGTGCCAGCAGCCAGGGACAGGTCGACGATGAGCAGTTCTTC. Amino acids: CASSQGQVDDEQFF.

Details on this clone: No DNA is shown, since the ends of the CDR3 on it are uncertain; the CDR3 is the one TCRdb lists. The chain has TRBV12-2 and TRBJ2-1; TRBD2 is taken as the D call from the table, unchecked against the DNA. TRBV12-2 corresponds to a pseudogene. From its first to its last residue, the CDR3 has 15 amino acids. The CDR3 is CASRFYGCYRNEQFF.

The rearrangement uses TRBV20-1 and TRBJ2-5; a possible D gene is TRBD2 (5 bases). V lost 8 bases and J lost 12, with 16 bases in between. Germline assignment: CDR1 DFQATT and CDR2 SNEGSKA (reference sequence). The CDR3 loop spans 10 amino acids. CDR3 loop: CSSTLDREYF. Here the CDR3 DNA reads TGCAGTTCAACACTAGATAGGGAGTACTTC.

The DNA of the CDR3 is TGTGCCAGCTCACCATCACCGACTGGGCGGGACCAAGAGACCCAGTACTTC. Protein product: CASSPSPTGRDQETQYF. The V gene is TRBV18, the J gene TRBJ2-5; weak D call: TRBD2 (5 bases). The V end lost 2 bases, the J end lost 0 bases, and 16 bases lay between the germline ends. CDR1 is KGHSH, CDR2 LQKENI, per germline. This CDR3 spans 17 amino acids.